This entry lists 16 T cell receptor beta chains sequenced from one sample in a study of cytomegalovirus exposure and HLA in healthy donors. 60 Vbeta and 13 Jbeta primers were used in PCR. The protocol was immunoSEQ multiplex PCR, while the TCRdb copy is restricted to in-frame clones and leaves out a portion. This table has 82,000 or so clones, around 9.1% appearing once. The sequenced sample consisted of PBMCs. These receptors originate from a man aged 60-69 years in good health and CMV-seropositive.

This clone was counted only a few times. J is TRBJ1-5 and V is TRBV4-2; D gene unclear. Per the germline V gene, CDR1 is LGHNA and CDR2 is YNFKEQ. Trimming shortened V by 0 bases and J by 11 bases, and 17 bases separated the two germline ends. CDR3 length: 15 residues. The CDR3, as DNA: TGTGCCAGCAGCCAAGAGCAAGGGCCGGAGGTGACCCAGCATTTT. This encodes CASSQEQGPEVTQHF.

This clone was recorded a few times. The rearrangement uses TRBV5-1 and TRBJ2-7, with 7 bases matching TRBD2. CDR1 and CDR2 from the germline V gene are SGHRS and YFSETQ. CDR3 length: 15 residues. The junction had 6 bases not matched to a gene; V was cut back by 0 bases and J by 3 bases. CDR3 residues: CASSLVGEGRYEQYF. In DNA, the CDR3 is TGCGCCAGCAGCTTGGTGGGGGAGGGCCGCTACGAGCAGTACTTC.

This clone was seen only a few times. The chain joins TRBV18 to TRBJ1-1; D possibly corresponds to TRBD1 (5 bases). The CDR3 sequence is 13 residues long. Trimming pared 2 bases from V and 5 bases from J, leaving 9 bases between. Germline values: CDR1 KGHSH, CDR2 LQKENI. CDR3 region: CASSPAGHTEAFF. As DNA, the CDR3 is TGTGCCAGCTCACCAGCGGGGCATACTGAAGCTTTCTTT.

This clone was counted between two and nine times. V and J are TRBV10-1 and TRBJ2-1; D may be TRBD2 (7 bases). V lost 4 bases and J lost 7, with 14 bases in between. Per germline, CDR1 WNHNN and CDR2 SYGVQD (reference sequence). This CDR3 has 14 residues. This CDR3 is CASSVRGANNEQFF. The CDR3 bases are TGCGCCAGCAGTGTTCGGGGGGCGAATAATGAGCAGTTCTTC.

V is TRBV28 and J is TRBJ2-1; D call uncertain. Germline V gene sequence: CDR1 MDHEN, CDR2 SYDVKM. V was pared by 5 bases and J by 5 bases, with 16 bases between. CDR3 length equals 15 residues. The CDR3 nucleotides read TGTGCCAGCAGTCGTCTACGGTCCTTAGACAATGAGCAGTTCTTC. Translated, it gives CASSRLRSLDNEQFF. Filled out from reference TRBV28 and TRBJ2-1, the complete variable domain reads DVKVTQSSRYLVKRTGEKVFLECVQDMDHENMFWYRQDPGLGLRLIYFSYDVKMKEKGDIPEGYSVSREKKERFSLILESASTNQTSMYLCASSRLRSLDNEQFFGPGTRLTVL.

The chain carries TRBV7-3 and TRBJ2-2, with TRBD2 matching 12 bases. Germline lookup yields CDR1 SGHTA and CDR2 FQGTGA. The CDR3 has 18 residues. J lost 3 bases, V lost 2 bases, and 7 bases had no gene match. The CDR3 DNA reads as TGTGCCAGCAGCTTAGGACTAGCGGGGTCAGGGGACACCGGGGAGCTGTTTTTT. This sequence encodes CASSLGLAGSGDTGELFF.

This clone came up a few times. The chain employs TRBV6-6 and TRBJ1-5, with 7 bases aligning to TRBD1. CDR1 and CDR2 (germline): MNHNY, SVGAGI (reference sequence). The CDR3 extends over 15 amino acids. With V trimmed by 10 bases and J by 0 bases, 9 bases remained unmatched. The CDR3 loop is CATRGGRNSNQPQHF. The CDR3 DNA is TGTGCCACAAGAGGGGGCAGAAATAGCAATCAGCCCCAGCATTTT.

The chain is built from TRBV5-3 and TRBJ1-6; the D gene is possibly TRBD1 (6 bases). TRBV5-3 is designated an ORF whose function remains uncertain. CDR3 size: 20 residues. The ends were cut back, 2 bases at V and 0 bases at J, with 21 bases in the middle. CDR3 coding DNA: TGTGCCAGAAGCTTAGGCCCAGGGGCCCCCCTGAGCTCCTATAATTCACCCCTCCACTTT. Encoded protein: CARSLGPGAPLSSYNSPLHF.

This clone has only a few counts. CDR3 residues: CAITVSPPGAGNTIYF. CDR3 nucleotides: TGTGCCATCACAGTTTCGCCCCCGGGGGCTGGAAACACCATATATTTT. The chain combines TRBV19 with TRBJ1-3, with a tentative D call TRBD1 (5 bases). There are 16 residues in the CDR3. V shed 10 bases and J shed 2 bases, with 21 bases lying between them. Germline CDR1 LNHDA, CDR2 SQIVND (reference sequence).

In this sample, this clone turned up a few times. The rearrangement joins TRBV18 to TRBJ1-3, with 7 bases that match TRBD1. Trimming took 8 bases from V and 0 from J; bases not matched to a gene: 13. Germline assignment: CDR1 KGHSH and CDR2 LQKENI. The CDR3 length is 17 residues. Written as DNA, the CDR3 is TGTGCCAGCACGGGGGCGAAGAACAGGGGCTCTGGAAACACCATATATTTT. As protein: CASTGAKNRGSGNTIYF.

This clone was observed a handful of times. This chain connects TRBV6-5 to TRBJ2-5; 9 nucleotides line up with TRBD1. With V trimmed by 6 bases and J by 5 bases, 10 bases remained unmatched. The CDR3 contains 15 residues. Germline V lookup: CDR1 MNHEY, CDR2 SVGAGI. CDR3 loop: CASSLSTGGQETQYF. CDR3 in DNA: TGTGCCAGCAGCTTATCGACAGGGGGACAGGAGACCCAGTACTTC.

This clone was seen only a few times. The chain combines TRBV14 with TRBJ2-7; D is ambiguous. From germline, CDR1 is SGHDN and CDR2 FVKESK. This CDR3 has 12 residues. V was clipped by 1 base and J by 2 bases, with 3 bases between them. CDR3 nucleotide sequence: TGTGCCAGCAGCCAAGGGGCCTACGAGCAGTACGTC. Its translation: CASSQGAYEQYV.

In its sample, this clone was seen a few times. V usage is TRBV19 and J usage is TRBJ1-1; no clear D. CDR1 LNHDA and CDR2 SQIVND come from the germline V gene (reference sequence). The V and J ends lost 6 bases and 3 bases respectively, with 11 bases between them. The CDR3 runs to 13 residues. CDR3 nucleotides: TGTGCCAGTAGCTCAACTAAAGACACTGAAGCTTTCTTT. It yields the protein CASSSTKDTEAFF.

V gene TRBV5-4 combines with J gene TRBJ2-3; TRBD1 might be the D (5 bases). The CDR3 runs to 15 residues. Germline V CDR1 and CDR2: SGHNT, YYREEE (reference sequence). V lost 4 bases to trimming and J lost 7 bases, with 19 bases between them. This chain's CDR3 is CASSLRQTSVYTQYF. CDR3 DNA sequence: TGTGCCAGCAGCCTCCGACAGACCTCGGTCTATACGCAGTATTTT.

This sequence joins TRBV5-6 and TRBJ2-5; 10 nucleotides match TRBD1. V dropped 3 bases and J dropped 5; count of bases not matched to a gene: 1. Germline V gene data show CDR1 as SGHDT and CDR2 as YYEEEE. This CDR3 spans 13 amino acids. In DNA, the CDR3 is TGTGCCAGCAGCTGGGACAGGGGTGAGACCCAGTACTTC. Protein: CASSWDRGETQYF.

This clone was seen only a few times. This chain connects TRBV4-1 to TRBJ1-1; 9 positions agree with TRBD1. The V and J ends lost 2 bases and 11 bases, in that order; junction bases with no gene match: 12. The CDR3 is made up of 15 amino acids. The germline V gene has CDR1 MGHRA and CDR2 YSYEKL. CDR3 bases: TGCGCCAGCAGCCAACGATCAAGGGACAGGGAGTACGCTTTCTTT. It specifies CASSQRSRDREYAFF.